A selection of T cell receptor beta chains follows, all from one sample in a study of naive and memory T cell subsets. TCRdb passed the UMI-ligation and nested PCR reads through MiXCR, listing each CDR3 protein once. The table shows roughly 140,000 distinct CDR3 sequences, with over 15% occurring only once. Sequenced: naive CD4+ T cells from blood. The source of these receptors is a human donor in good health. Each CDR3 is given without its conserved first and last residue. Fields, in order: J gene, V gene, clone size, CDR3 protein. Rows may omit the clone size; those that give it use once, few, many or a size class.

TRBJ2-1 | TRBV7-2 | few | ASSLGVAGGQGEQF
TRBJ2-7 | TRBV27 | . | ASRSDRGAYEQY
TRBJ2-3 | TRBV5-1 | few | ASSGAAGTDTQY
TRBJ2-1 | TRBV24-1 | few | ATSESGLSNEQF
TRBJ2-3 | TRBV14 | . | ASSRQRGMTDTQY
TRBJ1-2 | TRBV6-2/TRBV6-3 | . | ASRTRDRPSNYGYT
TRBJ2-3 | TRBV7-2 | . | ASSLSSGRSDTQY
TRBJ2-7 | TRBV12-3/TRBV12-4 | few | ASSLTVPDGEQY
TRBJ2-7 | TRBV7-2 | . | ASSLAGQGTIEQY
TRBJ2-6 | TRBV28 | many | ASSLTSSGANVLT